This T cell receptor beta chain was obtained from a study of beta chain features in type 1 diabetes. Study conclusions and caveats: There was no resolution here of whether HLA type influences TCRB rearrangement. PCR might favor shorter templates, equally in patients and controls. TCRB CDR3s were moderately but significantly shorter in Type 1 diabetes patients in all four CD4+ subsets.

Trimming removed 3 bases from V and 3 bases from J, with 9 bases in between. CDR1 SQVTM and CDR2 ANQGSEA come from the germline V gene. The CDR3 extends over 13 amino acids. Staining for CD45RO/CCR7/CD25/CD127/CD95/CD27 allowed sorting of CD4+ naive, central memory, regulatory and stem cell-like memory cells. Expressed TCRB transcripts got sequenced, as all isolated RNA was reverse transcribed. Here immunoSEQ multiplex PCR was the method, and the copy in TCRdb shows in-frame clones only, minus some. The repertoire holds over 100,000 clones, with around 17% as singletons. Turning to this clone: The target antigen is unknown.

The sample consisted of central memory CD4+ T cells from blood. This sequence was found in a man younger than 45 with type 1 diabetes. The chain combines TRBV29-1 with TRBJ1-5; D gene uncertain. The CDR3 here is CSVESGINQPQHF. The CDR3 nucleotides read TGCAGCGTTGAGTCGGGGATCAATCAGCCCCAGCATTTT.